The sequence of this TCR beta chain was determined in a study of T cells after yellow fever vaccination. General study findings and limits: There was a small share of clonotypes that showed up in both the CD4 and CD8 compartments. One caveat is that FACS-sorted repertoires could contain abundant clonotypes contaminating from the bulk population.

Germline V gives CDR1 SGHTA, CDR2 FQGNSA. V was clipped by 4 bases and J by 8 bases, with 14 bases between them. This CDR3 spans 13 amino acids. This clonotype has only a few counts. A universal primer site and UMIs were added as TCR cDNA was made by 5'RACE template switching. TCRdb analysed the 5' RACE reads with MiXCR anew, one entry per CDR3 protein. The sample lists just under 85,000 distinct CDR3 sequences, 13% seen once, with roughly 25% in the top ten. The sequence was obtained from a man between 18 and 29 years old who received the YFV17D yellow fever vaccine. V and J are TRBV7-2 and TRBJ1-2; a weak D match, TRBD1 (5 bases). The specimen was CD8+ T cells not binding an NS4B(214-222) dextramer, sorted from PBMCs, collected roughly 20 days after the first yellow fever vaccination. In nucleotides, the CDR3 is TGTGCCAGCAGCTCGGGACGGTACCCGGGCTACACCTTC. Protein product: CASSSGRYPGYTF.